What follows are 16 T cell receptor beta chains derived from one specimen sequenced in a study of blood T cell repertoires in COVID-19. Data came from immunoSEQ multiplex PCR; TCRdb stores just in-frame clones and leaves some out. The table lists about 220,000 clones, roughly 84% of them singletons. Sample: peripheral blood. These receptors were obtained from a man between 35 and 55 years old who had recovered from COVID-19.

The chain links TRBV6-2 or TRBV6-3 to TRBJ2-7; 16 bases fit TRBD2. The junction had 13 bases not matched to a gene; V was cut back by 2 bases and J by 3 bases. The CDR3 is made up of 20 amino acids. Germline V gene lookup returns CDR1 MNHEY and CDR2 SVGEGT. The CDR3 DNA is TGTGCCAGCAGTTACGGCCCTAGGGGACTAGCGGGAGGGCCGAACTACGAGCAGTACTTC. Its translation: CASSYGPRGLAGGPNYEQYF.

The chain is built from TRBV4-3 and TRBJ1-3, with D possibly TRBD1 on 5 matching bases. Trimming left V 1 base short and J 2 bases short, with 9 bases between. CDR3 length: 15 residues. Germline CDR1 reads LGHNA; CDR2 reads YSLEER. DNA for the CDR3: TGCGCCAGCAGCCAAGTTTGGGGGGCTGGAAACACCATATATTTT. Amino acid sequence: CASSQVWGAGNTIYF.

The sample holds one count of this clone. This rearrangement joins TRBV3-1 (or the pseudogene TRBV3-2) to TRBJ2-7, with TRBD1 as a possible D gene (6 bases). This CDR3 has 16 residues. Trimming pared 3 bases from V and 12 bases from J, leaving 27 bases between. The V gene's germline CDR1 is LGHDT and CDR2 YNNKEL (reference sequence). CDR3 in amino acids: CASSQWSSADLGAWYF. DNA of the CDR3: TGTGCCAGCAGCCAGTGGAGTTCAGCGGACCTGGGGGCTTGGTACTTC.

V usage is TRBV10-1 and J usage is TRBJ2-7, with 7 nucleotides matching TRBD1. The CDR3 has 14 residues. Germline assignment: CDR1 WNHNN and CDR2 SYGVQD (reference sequence). With 2 bases clipped from V and 3 bases from J, the junction kept 4 bases outside the gene matches. The CDR3 DNA sequence: TGCGCCAGCAGTGAGATCAGGGACAGCTACGAGCAGTACTTC. It yields the protein CASSEIRDSYEQYF.

The chain recombines TRBV10-3 with TRBJ2-1, with D possibly matching TRBD2 (5 bases). Germline assignment: CDR1 ENHRY and CDR2 SYGVKD. V was cut by 6 bases and J by 9 bases, with 12 bases left in between. The CDR3 runs 12 residues. CDR3 sequence (DNA): TGTGCCATCAGCGACGGGGTTGCTGAGCAGTTCTTC. It encodes CAISDGVAEQFF.

In its sample, this clone was seen once. The rearrangement uses TRBV5-8 and TRBJ2-2; D gene uncertain. Trimming stripped 0 bases from V and 4 bases from J, with 16 bases between. CDR1 is SGHTS and CDR2 is YDEGEE in the germline V gene. The CDR3 spans 17 residues. CDR3 DNA sequence: TGTGCCAGCAGCTTGGTTTACGGCGGTGCGGTCACCGGGGAGCTGTTTTTT. Protein: CASSLVYGGAVTGELFF.

This clone was seen a single time. V and J are TRBV11-3 and TRBJ2-3, with 9 bases lining up with TRBD2. V lost 6 bases, J lost 2 bases, and 9 bases stayed unmatched. Germline V lookup: CDR1 SGHNT, CDR2 YENEEA. CDR3 size: 16 residues. The CDR3 loop is CASRKKGLAPTDTQYF. The CDR3 region has the DNA TGTGCCAGCAGAAAAAAAGGACTAGCGCCCACAGATACGCAGTATTTT.

The chain uses TRBV14 and TRBJ2-7; 8 bases align to TRBD2. Germline-derived CDR1 and CDR2 are SGHDN and FVKESK. The CDR3 length is 15 residues. Trimming removed 2 bases from V and 4 bases from J; junction bases left unmatched: 7. The CDR3 DNA sequence: TGTGCCAGCAGCCAATCCAGCGGGGGCCGTTACGAGCAGTACTTC. Translating it yields CASSQSSGGRYEQYF. The full variable domain, its missing parts supplied by reference TRBV14 and TRBJ2-7, is EAGVTQFPSHSVIEKGQTVTLRCDPISGHDNLYWYRRVMGKEIKFLLHFVKESKQDESGMPNNRFLAERTGGTYSTLKVQPAELEDSGVYFCASSQSSGGRYEQYFGPGTRLTVT.

The chain recombines TRBV9 with TRBJ2-1; 12 bases fit TRBD2. Germline values: CDR1 SGDLS, CDR2 YYNGEE. Losses at the gene ends were 3 bases for V and 0 bases for J; bases not matched to a gene: 7. This CDR3 region has 18 residues. The CDR3 DNA is TGTGCCAGCAGCGCAGAGACTAGCGGGGGCCCCTCCTACAATGAGCAGTTCTTC. The encoded protein is CASSAETSGGPSYNEQFF. Full variable domain (missing parts from reference TRBV9 and TRBJ2-1): DSGVTQTPKHLITATGQRVTLRCSPRSGDLSVYWYQQSLDQGLQFLIQYYNGEERAKGNILERFSAQQFPDLHSELNLSSLELGDSALYFCASSAETSGGPSYNEQFFGPGTRLTVL.

This clone has a handful of counts. The CDR3 DNA sequence: TGTGCCAGCAGCTGGGACTTGGGGGCTTTCTTT. Translated: CASSWDLGAFF. This chain uses TRBV2 with TRBJ1-1, with D maybe TRBD1 (5 bases). The germline gives CDR1 SNHLY, CDR2 FYNNEI. This CDR3 is 11 amino acids long. V lost 6 bases, J lost 11 bases, and 13 bases lay in between.

The chain employs TRBV7-9 and TRBJ1-2, with D tentatively TRBD1 (5 bases). This CDR3 is built from 15 residues. The germline gives CDR1 SEHNR, CDR2 FQNEAQ (reference sequence). V was clipped by 4 bases and J by 2 bases, with 14 bases between them. The CDR3 nucleotides are TGTGCCAGCAGCTCGGGACTGCTCCGAAACTATGGCTACACCTTC. Translation gives CASSSGLLRNYGYTF.

V usage is TRBV19 and J usage is TRBJ2-3, with 8 bases aligning to TRBD2. V lost 4 bases and J lost 6; bases outside the gene matches: 9. The CDR3 sequence is 15 residues long. The V gene's germline CDR1 is LNHDA and CDR2 SQIVND (reference sequence). The CDR3 bases are TGTGCCAGTAGTACATCGCGGGGGGCCAGCGATACGCAGTATTTT. It translates to CASSTSRGASDTQYF.

This chain connects TRBV6-1 to TRBJ1-2; D is unclear. Germline lookup yields CDR1 MNHNS and CDR2 SASEGT. CDR3 length: 16 amino acids. Trimming left V 0 bases short and J 6 bases short, with 17 bases between. The CDR3 region is CASSEALRTNPNGYTF. In nucleotides, the CDR3 is TGTGCCAGCAGTGAAGCGCTCAGAACAAACCCGAATGGCTACACCTTC.

The genes are TRBV4-1 and TRBJ1-2, with TRBD1 as a possible D gene (6 bases). This CDR3 comprises 16 residues. The V end lost 6 bases, the J end lost 0 bases, and 17 bases lay between the germline ends. In germline, CDR1 is MGHRA, CDR2 YSYEKL. The CDR3 DNA is TGCGCCAGCAGGAGAACAGGACAGACTACTAACTATGGCTACACCTTC. Its translation is CASRRTGQTTNYGYTF.

The chain uses TRBV30 and TRBJ1-1; 7 nucleotides line up with TRBD1. This CDR3 spans 13 amino acids. After removal of 3 bases from V and 7 bases from J, the junction contained 8 bases not matched to a gene. The germline V gene encodes CDR1 GTSNPN and CDR2 SVGIG (reference sequence). CDR3 loop: CAWRPGTEFEAFF. The CDR3 DNA sequence: TGTGCCTGGAGGCCGGGGACAGAGTTTGAAGCTTTCTTT.

This clone was counted at least ten times. The chain carries TRBV5-1 and TRBJ1-3, with 11 bases identical to TRBD1. V gave up 4 bases and J gave up 0 bases; unmatched junction bases: 9. This CDR3 contains 18 residues. Germline V gene sequence: CDR1 SGHRS, CDR2 YFSETQ. CDR3 DNA sequence: TGCGCCAGCAGCCGGACAGGGGGCTTGAGAAACTCTGGAAACACCATATATTTT. As protein: CASSRTGGLRNSGNTIYF.